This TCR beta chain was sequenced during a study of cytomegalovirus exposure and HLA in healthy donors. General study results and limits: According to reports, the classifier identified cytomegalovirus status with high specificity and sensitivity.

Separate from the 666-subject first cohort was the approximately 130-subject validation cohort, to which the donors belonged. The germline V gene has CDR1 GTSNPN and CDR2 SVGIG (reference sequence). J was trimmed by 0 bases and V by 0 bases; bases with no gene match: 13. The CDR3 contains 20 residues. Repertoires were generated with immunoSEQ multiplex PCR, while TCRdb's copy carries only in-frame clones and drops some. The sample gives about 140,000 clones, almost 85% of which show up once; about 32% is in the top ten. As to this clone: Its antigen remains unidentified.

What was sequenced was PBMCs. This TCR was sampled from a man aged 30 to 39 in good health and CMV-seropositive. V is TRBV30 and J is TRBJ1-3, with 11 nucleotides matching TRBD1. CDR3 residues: CAWSVGYGTGGKGSGNTIYF. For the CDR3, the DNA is TGTGCCTGGAGTGTTGGGTACGGGACAGGGGGAAAGGGCTCTGGAAACACCATATATTTT.